These 2 T cell receptor beta chains were sequenced from one sample in a study of blood T cell repertoires in COVID-19. Profiling relied on immunoSEQ multiplex PCR, and the TCRdb table lists in-frame clones only, not all of them. The data show over 150,000 clones, 90% seen once. Sequenced material: peripheral blood. The receptors shown here come from a man in his fifties or sixties with acute or convalescent COVID-19.

The chain combines TRBV19 with TRBJ1-5; D uncertain. Germline lookup yields CDR1 LNHDA and CDR2 SQIVND (reference sequence). The CDR3 is 14 amino acids. V was shortened by 5 bases and J by 2 bases, with 10 bases between the two germline ends. DNA for the CDR3: TGTGCCAGTAGTCCAAACATGGGCAATCAGCCCCAGCATTTT. Protein sequence: CASSPNMGNQPQHF.

J is TRBJ1-5 and V is TRBV7-2; 8 bases are a match to TRBD1. There are 15 residues in the CDR3. From germline, CDR1 is SGHTA and CDR2 FQGNSA. With 2 bases clipped from V and 2 bases from J, the junction kept 2 bases outside the gene matches. CDR3 nucleotide sequence: TGTGCCAGCAGCTTAAAGACAGGGGGCAATCAGCCCCAGCATTTT. The encoded protein is CASSLKTGGNQPQHF. Full variable domain (rest looked up from reference TRBV7-2 and TRBJ1-5): GAGVSQSPSNKVTEKGKDVELRCDPISGHTALYWYRQSLGQGLEFLIYFQGNSAPDKSGLPSDRFSAERTGGSVSTLTIQRTQQEDSAVYLCASSLKTGGNQPQHFGDGTRLSIL.